This passage covers 5 T cell receptor beta chains from one sample sequenced in a study of blood T cell repertoires in COVID-19. Profiling relied on immunoSEQ multiplex PCR, and the TCRdb table lists in-frame clones only, not all of them. This sample carries over 80,000 clones, roughly 88% of them seen once, and the ten largest clones take roughly 3%. The sample taken for sequencing was peripheral blood. The receptors come from a woman of 80 years or more with acute or convalescent COVID-19.

The rearrangement links TRBV2 to TRBJ2-5; no firm D call. V was trimmed by 6 bases and J by 3 bases, leaving 5 bases between them. CDR3 length: 11 residues. Germline CDR1 SNHLY, CDR2 FYNNEI. As DNA, the CDR3 is TGTGCCAGCAGAGTAGAAGAGACCCAGTACTTC. Amino acid sequence: CASRVEETQYF.

V is TRBV3-1 (or the pseudogene TRBV3-2) and J is TRBJ1-4; D call uncertain. Germline lookup yields CDR1 LGHDT and CDR2 YNNKEL (reference sequence). The CDR3 has 14 residues. V was cut by 4 bases and J by 8 bases, with 14 bases left in between. In DNA form, the CDR3 reads TGTGCCAGCAGCCCGACCCGGGTCCTGGAAAAACTGTTTTTT. This translates into CASSPTRVLEKLFF.

The chain carries TRBV4-2 and TRBJ2-7; D not certain. This CDR3 spans 13 amino acids. The V end lost 0 bases, the J end lost 7 bases, and 10 bases lay between the germline ends. From germline, CDR1 is LGHNA and CDR2 YNFKEQ. CDR3 residues: CASSQELPREQYF. CDR3 coding DNA: TGTGCCAGCAGCCAAGAGCTCCCCAGAGAGCAGTACTTC.

This clone came up a few times. The V call is TRBV5-1, the J call TRBJ2-2; TRBD2 agrees at 8 bases. The CDR3 totals 16 residues. Per germline, CDR1 SGHRS and CDR2 YFSETQ. Germline trimming cut 4 bases from V and 3 bases from J; bases unmatched to any gene: 8. The CDR3 bases are TGCGCCAGCAGCCGGGTCGGGGGGGCCGACACCGGGGAGCTGTTTTTT. Protein sequence: CASSRVGGADTGELFF.

The chain is built from TRBV13 and TRBJ1-1, with D hard to call. CDR3 size: 13 residues. Germline CDR1 reads PRHDT; CDR2 reads FYEKMQ (reference sequence). Deletions cut 5 bases from V and 4 bases from J, with 11 bases between. The CDR3 region has the DNA TGTGCCAGCAGCCCAGCGGACCCCACTGAAGCTTTCTTT. Encoded protein: CASSPADPTEAFF. The complete variable domain, with remaining parts taken from reference TRBV13 and TRBJ1-1, reads AAGVIQSPRHLIKEKRETATLKCYPIPRHDTVYWYQQGPGQDPQFLISFYEKMQSDKGSIPDRFSAQQFSDYHSELNMSSLELGDSALYFCASSPADPTEAFFGQGTRLTVV.